This T cell receptor (beta chain) was captured by sequencing in a study of T cells in Graves' hyperthyroidism and ophthalmopathy. Findings of the study overall: Most thyroid-expanded clonotypes above 0.001 were also found in blood. From stable hyperthyroidism, ophthalmopathy was set apart by a 13 V-J model.

The CDR3 spans 13 residues. In germline, CDR1 is SGHNT, CDR2 YENEEA. The junction had 4 bases not matched to a gene; V was cut back by 4 bases and J by 6 bases. Reasons for excluding patients were uncontrolled infection, other autoimmune disease, pregnancy or lactation. Fresh peripheral blood, 10 ml, yielded the PBMCs. This clonotype was seen at least ten times. Its antigen is undetermined. RNA transcripts served as the template for amplifying TCR beta CDR3 regions. The TCR CDR3 was amplified in a first-round RT-PCR using the HTBI primer set. TCRdb redid the calling of the multiplex PCR reads with MiXCR, one entry per CDR3 protein. Of roughly 420,000 distinct CDR3 sequences listed, around 15% are singletons.

The TCR was taken from a young woman with Graves' hyperthyroidism. The chain uses TRBV11-3 and TRBJ2-7; 9 positions agree with TRBD1. Sequences were obtained from blood. CDR3 nucleotides: TGTGCCAGCAGCTCCGGGACAGGGAGCGAGCAGTACTTC. Its protein is CASSSGTGSEQYF.